The source of this T cell receptor beta chain is a study of beta chain features in type 1 diabetes. Overall study results and limits: In every one of the four CD4+ subsets, TCRB CDR3s were moderately but significantly shorter in Type 1 diabetes patients. Fewer junction insertions and more nucleotide deletions appeared in type 1 diabetes patients.

The CDR3 extends over 16 amino acids. Since all of the isolated RNA was reverse transcribed, expressed TCRB transcripts were what got sequenced. Only in-frame clones appear in the TCRdb table, and some are missing; sequencing was by immunoSEQ multiplex PCR. The sample gives under 130,000 clones, under 30% of which show up once; 0.5% to 0.55% is in the top ten. This clone was counted only a few times. No antigen is known for it. On average, the one heparinised blood draw given by each donor was about 120 mL. This clonotype was obtained from a woman in her late teens or twenties with type 1 diabetes. The chain has TRBV21-1 and TRBJ2-7; the D call in the table, TRBD1, was not verified against the DNA. TRBV21-1 is a known pseudogene. The sample comprised central memory CD4+ T cells from blood. CDR3 DNA sequence: TGTGCCAGCAGCACCCAATGGGACAGGGGAGCCTACGAGCAGTACTTC. It is translated as CASSTQWDRGAYEQYF.